The source of this TCR beta chain is a study of persistence of HIV-infected CD4 T cells. As for this clone: Antigen unknown.

This was the immunoSEQ version 4 assay in survey mode. This table comes from immunoSEQ multiplex PCR, and its TCRdb copy is limited to in-frame clones, with some not included. Counted here are roughly 43,000 clones, more than 70% occurring once; the ten biggest clones make up approximately 0.97%. This nonspecific control used anti-CD3/anti-CD28 bead stimulation of CD4+ T cells. Sorting selected CD4+ T cells upregulating both CD40 ligand and CD69. This material consisted of CD4+ T cells sorted from PBMCs after 18-hour stimulation, taken from a patient who received antiretroviral therapy. This TCR derives from an adult man with HIV who was CMV-seropositive.

The CDR3 region has the DNA TGTGCCAGCAGTTTTGGTGGTAGCGGGCCCTCCACAGATACGCAGTATTTT. Translation gives CASSFGGSGPSTDTQYF. This chain connects TRBV27 to TRBJ2-3, with 7 bases identical to TRBD2. Germline V CDR1 and CDR2: MNHEY, SMNVEV (reference sequence). V shed 3 bases, J shed 2 bases, and the junction held 11 bases outside the gene matches. CDR3 length: 17 residues.